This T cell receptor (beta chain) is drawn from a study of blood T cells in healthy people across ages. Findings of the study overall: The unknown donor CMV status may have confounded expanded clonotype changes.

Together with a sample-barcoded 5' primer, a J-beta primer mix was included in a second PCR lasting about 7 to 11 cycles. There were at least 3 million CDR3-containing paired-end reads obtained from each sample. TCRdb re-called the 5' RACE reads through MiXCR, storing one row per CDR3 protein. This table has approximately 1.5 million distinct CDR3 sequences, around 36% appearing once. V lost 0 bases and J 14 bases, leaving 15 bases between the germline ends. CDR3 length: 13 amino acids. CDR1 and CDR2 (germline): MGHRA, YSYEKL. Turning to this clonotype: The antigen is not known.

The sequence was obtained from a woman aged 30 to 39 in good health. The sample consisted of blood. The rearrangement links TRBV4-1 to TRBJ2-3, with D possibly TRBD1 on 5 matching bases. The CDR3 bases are TGCGCCAGCAGCCAAGATGTGGGGTCAGGGCGGTATTTT. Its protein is CASSQDVGSGRYF.